The clone carrying this T cell receptor beta chain was seen once. The data stem from a study of control samples from healthy donors and cancer patients. The method was immunoSEQ multiplex PCR; TCRdb's version includes in-frame clones alone and lacks a portion of them. The sample shows a few hundred thousand clones, around 90% of them seen only once. This CDR3 contains 13 residues. In germline, CDR1 is LNHDA, CDR2 SQIVND (reference sequence). V was cut by 5 bases and J by 3 bases, with 10 bases left in between. Sequenced sample: PBMCs. The rearrangement joins TRBV19 to TRBJ1-1; D is undetermined. This clonotype originated in a man aged 35 to 55 with head and neck cancer. The CDR3 reads CASSPDGYTEAFF. CDR3 coding DNA: TGTGCCAGTAGTCCGGACGGTTACACTGAAGCTTTCTTT.